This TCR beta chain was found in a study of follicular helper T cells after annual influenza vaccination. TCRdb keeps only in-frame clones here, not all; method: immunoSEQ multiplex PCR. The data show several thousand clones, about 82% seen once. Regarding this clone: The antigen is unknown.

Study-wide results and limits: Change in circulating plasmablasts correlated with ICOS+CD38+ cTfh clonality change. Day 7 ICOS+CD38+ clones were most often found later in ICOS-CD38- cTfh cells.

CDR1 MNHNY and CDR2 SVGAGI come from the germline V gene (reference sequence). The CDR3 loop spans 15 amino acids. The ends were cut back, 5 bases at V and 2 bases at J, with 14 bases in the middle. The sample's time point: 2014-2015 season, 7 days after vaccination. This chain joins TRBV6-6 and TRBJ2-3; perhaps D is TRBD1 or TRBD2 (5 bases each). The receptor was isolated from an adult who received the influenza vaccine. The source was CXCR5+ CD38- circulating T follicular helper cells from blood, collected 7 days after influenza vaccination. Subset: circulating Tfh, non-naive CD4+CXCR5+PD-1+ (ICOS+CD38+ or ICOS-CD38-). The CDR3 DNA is TGTGCCAGCAGTCGGGACGGGATTTCCACAGATACGCAGTATTTT. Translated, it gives CASSRDGISTDTQYF.